This T cell receptor (beta chain) was identified during a study of T cell responses to AZD1222 COVID-19 vaccine. General study results and limits: The breadth and depth of Spike-specific TCRs increased once two AZD1222 doses had been given. Vaccine-related CD4 TCRs covered spike, predominating at 160-218 and 743-854. Seropositive status at baseline applied to only five or six AZD1222 recipients. Donors were largely white British and mainly female; clonal diversity was possibly underestimated.

The ends were cut back, 3 bases at V and 0 bases at J, with 12 bases in the middle. The germline CDR1 and CDR2 sequences are SGDLS and YYNGEE. The CDR3 is 15 amino acids. TCRdb keeps only in-frame clones here, not all; method: immunoSEQ multiplex PCR. The sample has 120,000 or so clones, almost 95% seen once. In the case of this clone: Its antigen is still unknown.

The J gene is TRBJ1-2, the V gene TRBV9; no clear D. The TCR originated in an adult in good health. Specimen: peripheral blood, collected on day 0 of AZD1222 vaccination. Here the CDR3 reads CASSARTGSNYGYTF. DNA for the CDR3: TGTGCCAGCAGCGCTCGGACGGGCTCTAACTATGGCTACACCTTC.